This entry features one T cell receptor (beta chain) sequence. Its antigen is unidentified. One end of the junction is discordant with germline, which a read error may explain. Data came from immunoSEQ multiplex PCR; TCRdb stores just in-frame clones and leaves some out. This table holds 140,000 or so clones, roughly 90% found once. This specimen comes from a study of T cell responses to AZD1222 COVID-19 vaccine. Study results and caveats: In a largely white British group with more females than males, clonal diversity was possibly underestimated. Elevations in Spike-specific TCR breadth and depth followed administration of two AZD1222 doses. Dominant CD4 TCR responses targeted spike regions 160-218 and 743-854.

CDR1 is SNHLY and CDR2 is FYNNEI in the germline V gene. This CDR3 spans 14 amino acids. The V call is TRBV2, the J call TRBJ2-7, with TRBD1 as a possible D gene (5 bases). Sequenced material: peripheral blood, taken on day 0 of AZD1222 vaccination. This receptor was identified in an adult in good health. The CDR3 is CASMGKQVSSEQYF. For the CDR3, the DNA is TGTGCCAGCATGGGAAAACAGGTTTCCTCCGAGCAGTACTTC. Supplemented by reference TRBV2 and TRBJ2-7, the full variable domain reads EPEVTQTPSHQVTQMGQEVILRCVPISNHLYFYWYRQILGQKVEFLVSFYNNEISEKSEIFDDQFSVERPDGSNFTLKIRSTKLEDSAMYFCASMGKQVSSEQYFGPGTRLTVT.